A selection of T cell receptor beta chains follows, all from one sample in a study of blood T cell repertoires in COVID-19. The method was immunoSEQ multiplex PCR; TCRdb's version includes in-frame clones alone and lacks a portion of them. The data contain roughly 180,000 clones, over 70% of them seen just once; the ten biggest clones take up roughly 5%. Sequencing was performed on PBMCs or T cells enriched from blood (not recorded which). Every receptor here comes from a woman in her 40s with acute COVID-19. CDR3s include the opening cysteine and the closing phenylalanine or tryptophan. D genes are given only for firm matches. The listing skips clone size in some rows; elsewhere it reads once, few, many or a size class.

d_call clone_size j_call v_call cdr3_aa cdr3_nt
TRBD2 few TRBJ2-2 TRBV19 CASSLLAGTTGELFF TGTGCCAGTAGTCTACTAGCGGGGACCACCGGGGAGCTGTTTTTT
TRBD1 NA TRBJ1-5 TRBV2 CASSEGDRGLRSNQPQHF TGTGCCAGCAGTGAAGGGGACAGGGGGTTGAGAAGCAATCAGCCCCAGCATTTT
NA once TRBJ2-5 TRBV2 CASSALALLETQYF TGTGCCAGCAGTGCCCTAGCGCTGTTGGAGACCCAGTACTTC
TRBD1 few TRBJ1-4 TRBV15 CATSRTGPFTNEKLFF TGTGCCACCAGCAGGACAGGGCCCTTCACTAATGAAAAACTGTTTTTT
TRBD2 NA TRBJ2-5 TRBV9 CASSVWGRAGETQYF TGTGCCAGCAGCGTATGGGGGAGGGCCGGAGAGACCCAGTACTTC
NA NA TRBJ1-3 TRBV14 CASARTQSPGNTIYF TGTGCCAGCGCCCGGACACAAAGCCCCGGAAACACCATATATTTT
NA NA TRBJ1-6 TRBV10-3 CAISEGDHSPLHF TGTGCCATCAGTGAAGGGGATCATTCACCCCTCCACTTT
TRBD1 NA TRBJ1-2 TRBV6-5 CASTLTGGGNYGYTF TGTGCCAGCACCCTAACAGGGGGGGGGAACTATGGCTACACCTTC
TRBD1 NA TRBJ2-7 TRBV2 CASSAGTGSYEQYF TGTGCCAGCAGCGCCGGGACAGGGTCCTACGAGCAGTACTTC
TRBD2 NA TRBJ2-5 TRBV29-1 CSVVGREVSSETQYF TGCAGCGTCGTGGGGCGGGAGGTGTCTAGCGAGACCCAGTACTTC
TRBD1 few TRBJ1-2 TRBV6-1 CASSVGGTGSNYGYTF TGTGCCAGCAGTGTAGGAGGGACAGGCTCTAACTATGGCTACACCTTC
NA NA TRBJ2-2 TRBV5-1 CASSRTETGELFF TGCGCCAGCAGCAGGACAGAAACCGGGGAGCTGTTTTTT
TRBD2 NA TRBJ2-1 TRBV29-1 CSVEGLAGNEQFF TGCAGCGTTGAAGGTCTAGCGGGTAATGAGCAGTTCTTC
NA NA TRBJ1-6 TRBV30 CAWAADSSSYNSPLHF TGTGCCTGGGCCGCGGACTCAAGCTCCTATAATTCACCCCTCCACTTT
NA few TRBJ2-3 TRBV7-9 CASSLGAGSSSDTQYF TGTGCCAGCAGCTTAGGTGCAGGGTCCAGTTCGGATACGCAGTATTTT
NA NA TRBJ1-1 TRBV29-1 CSVGSRTQNTEAFF TGCAGCGTTGGAAGTCGGACTCAGAACACTGAAGCTTTCTTT
NA NA TRBJ1-1 TRBV15 CATSRVPQGNTEAFF TGTGCCACCAGCAGAGTCCCTCAGGGAAACACTGAAGCTTTCTTT
TRBD2 few TRBJ2-1 TRBV19 CASSTGAGAYNEQFF TGTGCCAGTAGTACCGGAGCGGGAGCCTACAATGAGCAGTTCTTC
TRBD1 NA TRBJ1-4 TRBV4-2 CASSQLIQGGDEKLFF TGTGCCAGCAGCCAATTGATCCAGGGGGGAGATGAAAAACTGTTTTTT
TRBD2 once TRBJ2-5 TRBV7-9 CASSRTSGLQETQYF TGTGCCAGCAGCCGGACTAGCGGTTTACAAGAGACCCAGTACTTC
NA NA TRBJ1-6 TRBV2 CASSYRSFSYNSPLHF TGTGCCAGCAGTTACAGGAGCTTCTCCTATAATTCACCCCTCCACTTT
TRBD2 NA TRBJ2-7 TRBV24-1 CATSDFHLSAGGASYEQYF TGTGCCACCAGTGATTTCCATCTTAGCGCGGGAGGAGCGTCCTACGAGCAGTACTTC
TRBD2 once TRBJ2-2 TRBV27 CASSLQILAGARPNTGELFF TGTGCCAGCAGTTTACAGATACTAGCGGGAGCCCGCCCGAACACCGGGGAGCTGTTTTTT